These T cell receptor beta chains were read from a single sample in a study of cytomegalovirus exposure and HLA in healthy donors. Some clones are missing from TCRdb's copy, which holds only in-frame ones; the method was immunoSEQ multiplex PCR. The sample holds roughly 100,000 clones, approximately 80% seen once. Sequenced material: PBMCs. The receptors shown here come from a woman aged 18-35 years in good health and CMV-seropositive. The CDR3 runs from the conserved cysteine through the conserved F or W. The D gene is left open where the match is weak. Only part of the rows carry a size: once, few, many, or a class if the clone is expanded.

j_call clone_size v_call d_call cdr3_nt cdr3_aa
TRBJ2-7 once TRBV15 - TGTGCCACCAGCAGAGAGAGGGGGACCTACGAGCAGTACTTC CATSRERGTYEQYF
TRBJ1-2 - TRBV4-1 - TGCGCCAGCAGCCTTGGTCAGGGGAGGGACTATGGCTACACCTTC CASSLGQGRDYGYTF
TRBJ2-3 - TRBV6-1 - TGTGCCAGTCGGGGTGGCCTAAGCACAGATACGCAGTATTTT CASRGGLSTDTQYF
TRBJ2-7 - TRBV14 - TGTGCCAGCAGTCTTCGCAGCGCGTACGAGCAGTACTTC CASSLRSAYEQYF
TRBJ2-5 - TRBV2 TRBD2 TGTGCCAGCAGGGACCTAGCGGAGTTACAAGAGACCCAGTACTTC CASRDLAELQETQYF
TRBJ2-5 - TRBV9 TRBD1 TGTGCCAGCAGCGTAGAGGGGGCGGGCCAAGAGACCCAGTACTTC CASSVEGAGQETQYF
TRBJ2-7 - TRBV7-9 TRBD2 TGTGCCAGCAGCTTAGACCCGGGACTAGCTCTTTACGAGCAGTACTTC CASSLDPGLALYEQYF
TRBJ2-7 - TRBV4-1 TRBD2 TGCGCCAGCAGCCAAGAGGGACTAGCGGCCTCCTACGAGCAGTACTTC CASSQEGLAASYEQYF
TRBJ2-7 - TRBV5-4 - TGTGCCAGCAGCTTCGGGTACGAGCAGTACTTC CASSFGYEQYF
TRBJ2-5 - TRBV5-1 TRBD2 TGCGCCAGCAGCTTGGGGGGGTCTAGCGGGAGCCTTGAGACCCAGTACTTC CASSLGGSSGSLETQYF
TRBJ2-2 - TRBV9 TRBD2 TGTGCCAGCAGCGTAGCTCAAGCGGGAGGACTCACCGGGGAGCTGTTTTTT CASSVAQAGGLTGELFF
TRBJ2-7 - TRBV19 TRBD2 TGTGCCAGTAGTGCTTCTAGCGGGGGGTTGTACGAGCAGTACTTC CASSASSGGLYEQYF
TRBJ2-1 - TRBV7-6 TRBD2 TGTGCCAGCAGCCCCTCGGGAGGCGATGAGCAGTTCTTC CASSPSGGDEQFF
TRBJ1-1 - TRBV12-5 - TGTGCTAGTGGTTTGGAGCCGGGGGACACTGAAGCTTTCTTT CASGLEPGDTEAFF
TRBJ1-1 once TRBV6-6 - TGTGCCAGCAGTCCCTCCCTTGAAGCTTTCTTT CASSPSLEAFF
TRBJ2-3 - TRBV7-3 - TGTGCCAGCAGCTTAACCTTCGCGGATACGCAGTATTTT CASSLTFADTQYF
TRBJ1-2 once TRBV28 TRBD1 TGTGCCAGCAGTTCCCCGGGACAGGGAACGCCCAACTATGGCTACACCTTC CASSSPGQGTPNYGYTF
TRBJ2-3 - TRBV19 TRBD1 TGTGCCAGTACCGCAACAGGGGGAATTCGTACAGATACGCAGTATTTT CASTATGGIRTDTQYF
TRBJ2-1 - TRBV19 - TGTGCCAGTATCGGGGGAAACTCCTACAATGAGCAGTTCTTC CASIGGNSYNEQFF
TRBJ2-2 - TRBV6-1 TRBD2 TGTGCCAGCAGTGAATTGGTAGCGGGAGGATGGCGGGTGAACACCGGGGAGCTGTTTTTT CASSELVAGGWRVNTGELFF
TRBJ1-4 - TRBV5-4 - TGTGCCAGCAGCTGGCGGGGCGCCAGTGAAAAACTGTTTTTT CASSWRGASEKLFF
TRBJ2-7 once TRBV7-9 TRBD1 TGTGCCAGCAGCTTTGACTTGACAGGGACGAACGAGCAGTACTTC CASSFDLTGTNEQYF
TRBJ2-7 few TRBV6-5 - TGTGCCAGCAGTTACTCAAGGACACAGTCCTACGAGCAGTACTTC CASSYSRTQSYEQYF
TRBJ2-2 - TRBV6-9 TRBD2 TGTTCCAGCAGAGGTAGACTAGCGGGAAGGAACACCGGGGAGCTGTTTTTT CSSRGRLAGRNTGELFF
TRBJ2-1 - TRBV29-1 - TGCAGCGTTGAAGGTTTTGGGGAGTGGGACTGGGGCAATGAGCAGTTCTTC CSVEGFGEWDWGNEQFF
TRBJ1-1 once TRBV18 TRBD1 TGTGCCAGCTCAGAGGACAGGGTAATGAACACTGAAGCTTTCTTT CASSEDRVMNTEAFF
TRBJ1-3 - TRBV6-1 TRBD1 TGTGCCAGCAGTGAGAGGCAGGACAGGGCTGGAAACACCATATATTTT CASSERQDRAGNTIYF
TRBJ2-2 - TRBV4-1 - TGCGCCAGCAGCCAAGTTCTGACCGGGGAGCTGTTTTTT CASSQVLTGELFF
TRBJ2-1 - TRBV7-3 - TGTGCCAGCAGCTTGGAGGGCTCCTACAATGAGCAGTTCTTC CASSLEGSYNEQFF